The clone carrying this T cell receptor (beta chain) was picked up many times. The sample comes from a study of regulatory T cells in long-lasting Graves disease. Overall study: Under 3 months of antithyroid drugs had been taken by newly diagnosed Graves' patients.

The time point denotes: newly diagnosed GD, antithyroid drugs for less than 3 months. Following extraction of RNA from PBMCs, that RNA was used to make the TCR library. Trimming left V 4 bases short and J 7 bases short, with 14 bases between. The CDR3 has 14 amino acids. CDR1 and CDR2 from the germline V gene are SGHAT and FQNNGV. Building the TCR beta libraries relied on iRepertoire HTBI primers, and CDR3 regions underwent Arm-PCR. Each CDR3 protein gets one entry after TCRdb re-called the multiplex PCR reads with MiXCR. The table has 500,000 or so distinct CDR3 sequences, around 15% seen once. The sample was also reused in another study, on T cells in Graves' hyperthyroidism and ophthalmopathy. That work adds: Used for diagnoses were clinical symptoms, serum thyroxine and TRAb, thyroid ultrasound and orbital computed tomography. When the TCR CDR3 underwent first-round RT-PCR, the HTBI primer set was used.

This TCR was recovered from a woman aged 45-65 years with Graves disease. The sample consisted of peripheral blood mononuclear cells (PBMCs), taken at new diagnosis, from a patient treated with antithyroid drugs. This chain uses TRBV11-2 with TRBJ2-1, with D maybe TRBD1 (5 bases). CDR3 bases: TGTGCCAGCAGCTCTATCAGGGTTTTTAATGAGCAGTTCTTC. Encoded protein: CASSSIRVFNEQFF.